This T cell receptor (beta chain) is from a study of regulatory T cells in long-lasting Graves disease. Arm-PCR of CDR3 regions and iRepertoire HTBI primers were used to build TCR beta libraries. Via MiXCR, TCRdb re-called the multiplex PCR reads, giving one row per CDR3 protein. In the table there are some 500,000 distinct CDR3 sequences, roughly 16% of which are singletons. This CDR3 has 15 residues. V gave up 5 bases and J gave up 0 bases, with 11 bases separating them. Germline assignment: CDR1 SGHTA and CDR2 FQGNSA. Study results and caveats: Persistent disease was characterized by preferential usage of TRBV28, TRBJ1-2 and TRBJ2-5. Patients with persistent Graves' had lower TCR diversity than newly diagnosed patients.

Sample time point: newly diagnosed GD, antithyroid drugs for less than 3 months. The TCR library used RNA extracted from PBMCs. This clonotype was picked up many times. The antigen is unknown. These same data were also listed under a study on T cells in Graves' hyperthyroidism and ophthalmopathy. That source adds: An absence of ophthalmopathy progression within 18 months meant stable Graves' hyperthyroidism. The primer set for the first-round RT-PCR of the TCR CDR3 was HTBI.

V gene TRBV7-2 combines with J gene TRBJ2-1; D gene unclear. Here the sequenced sample was peripheral blood mononuclear cells (PBMCs), taken at new diagnosis, from a patient treated with antithyroid drugs. This sequence was found in a woman aged 35-65 years with Graves disease. This chain's CDR3 is CASSPDLPSYNEQFF. The CDR3 DNA is TGTGCCAGCAGCCCCGACTTGCCCTCCTACAATGAGCAGTTCTTC.